The 15 T cell receptor beta chains below were found in one sample sequenced in a study of shared clonotypes between healthy human individuals. Generated by immunoSEQ multiplex PCR, the TCRdb table keeps only in-frame clones and is missing some. Here the sample spans about 1,900,000 clones, approximately 94% being singletons. As defined, naive CD8 cells were CD45RO-negative and positively selected for CCR7, with terminally differentiated effector memory CD45RA+ cells excluded. Sample: naive CD8+ T cells sorted from blood. All receptors derive from a man aged 18 to 30 in good health.

This clone was seen only a few times. DNA of the CDR3: TGTGCCAGCAGCTCCGGGACAGCCTACGAGCAGTACTTC. Its translation is CASSSGTAYEQYF. This chain joins TRBV11-1 and TRBJ2-7; 7 nucleotides align to TRBD1. The V gene's germline CDR1 is SGHAT and CDR2 FQDESV (reference sequence). The V and J ends lost 4 bases and 2 bases, in that order; junction bases with no gene match: 2. The CDR3 length is 13 residues.

A few counts support this clone. The chain uses TRBV13 and TRBJ1-1, with D possibly matching TRBD1 (6 bases). The CDR3 consists of 14 residues. V was cut by 6 bases and J by 4 bases, with 15 bases left in between. Per germline, CDR1 PRHDT and CDR2 FYEKMQ (reference sequence). As DNA, the CDR3 is TGTGCCAGCAGACAAAGGGGGGCGGGCACTGAAGCTTTCTTT. This translates into CASRQRGAGTEAFF.

On this clone itself: Other DNA variants within this sample encode the same CDR3. The chain couples TRBV6-5 to TRBJ2-7; no clear D gene. V lost 0 bases to trimming and J lost 3 bases, with 6 bases between them. CDR3 size: 13 residues. CDR1 and CDR2 from the germline V gene are MNHEY and SVGAGI. This chain's CDR3 is CASSYSASYEQYF. CDR3 DNA: TGTGCCAGCAGTTACTCCGCCAGCTACGAGCAGTACTTC.

This chain connects TRBV7-2 to TRBJ2-4; TRBD2 matches at 8 bases. Germline lookup yields CDR1 SGHTA and CDR2 FQGNSA. The CDR3 is made up of 14 amino acids. Trimming cost V 1 base and J 14 bases; bases outside gene matches: 10. CDR3: CASSLVTGGPLEYF. The DNA of the CDR3 is TGTGCCAGCAGCTTAGTAACGGGAGGGCCCTTGGAGTACTTC.

The chain recombines TRBV6-5 with TRBJ1-1; 7 bases line up with TRBD1. This CDR3 contains 15 residues. The germline V gene encodes CDR1 MNHEY and CDR2 SVGAGI. The J segment lost 2 bases and the V segment lost 7 bases, leaving 10 bases of the junction unmatched. In DNA, the CDR3 is TGTGCCAGCACCCCCACAGGGGAGGATAACACTGAAGCTTTCTTT. Translated: CASTPTGEDNTEAFF.

V is TRBV7-9 and J is TRBJ2-3, with TRBD2 matching over 14 bases. There are 17 residues in the CDR3. CDR1 SEHNR and CDR2 FQNEAQ come from the germline V gene (reference sequence). V dropped 4 bases and J dropped 6; count of bases not matched to a gene: 9. The CDR3 DNA reads TGTGCCAGCAGCTCCGGGACTAGCGGGGGAGGTCTGGATACGCAGTATTTT. It specifies CASSSGTSGGGLDTQYF.

The table lists this clone with a count of one. This chain's CDR3 is CASIGANYGYTF. CDR3 sequence (DNA): TGTGCCAGCATTGGAGCTAACTATGGCTACACCTTC. This chain connects TRBV6-6 to TRBJ1-2; the D is unclear. This CDR3 has 12 amino acids. The V gene's germline CDR1 is MNHNY and CDR2 SVGAGI (reference sequence). Trimming removed 7 bases from V and 0 bases from J, with 6 bases in between.

V is TRBV27 and J is TRBJ1-1, with D perhaps TRBD1 (5 bases). V dropped 2 bases and J dropped 0 bases, with 10 bases sitting between them. Germline assignment: CDR1 MNHEY and CDR2 SMNVEV (reference sequence). The CDR3 covers 15 residues. Here the CDR3 reads CASSLTEGLNTEAFF. The CDR3 nucleotides read TGTGCCAGCAGTTTAACCGAGGGGTTGAACACTGAAGCTTTCTTT.

The V gene is TRBV4-3, the J gene TRBJ1-1, with 12 nucleotides matching TRBD1. Trimming at V came to 2 bases and at J to 6 bases, leaving 4 bases not matched to a gene. Per germline, CDR1 LGHNA and CDR2 YSLEER. CDR3 length: 15 amino acids. The CDR3 loop is CASSQKGQGAAEAFF. As DNA, the CDR3 is TGCGCCAGCAGCCAAAAGGGACAGGGGGCCGCTGAAGCTTTCTTT.

This clone was recorded only once. The chain is built from TRBV7-6 and TRBJ2-2; 12 bases agree with TRBD2. CDR3 length: 16 residues. After removal of 1 base from V and 4 bases from J, the junction contained 1 base not matched to a gene. Germline V gene data show CDR1 as SGHVS and CDR2 as FNYEAQ. CDR3 DNA: TGTGCCAGCAGCTTAGTGACTAGCGGGAGCACCGGGGAGCTGTTTTTT. As protein: CASSLVTSGSTGELFF.

The rearrangement joins TRBV2 to TRBJ1-1; D call uncertain. CDR3 length: 16 residues. The ends were cut back, 4 bases at V and 0 bases at J, with 15 bases in the middle. Germline V gene sequence: CDR1 SNHLY, CDR2 FYNNEI. CDR3 in DNA: TGTGCCAGCAGTGTTGGCCAGGACGGATTGAACACTGAAGCTTTCTTT. It yields the protein CASSVGQDGLNTEAFF.

V gene TRBV5-1 combines with J gene TRBJ1-2, with D tentatively TRBD1 (5 bases). The CDR3 is made up of 15 amino acids. Germline loops: CDR1 SGHRS, CDR2 YFSETQ. Trimming shortened V by 4 bases and J by 4 bases, and 17 bases separated the two germline ends. This CDR3 is CASSRPDGALYGYTF. In DNA form, the CDR3 reads TGCGCCAGCAGCCGACCCGACGGGGCCCTCTATGGCTACACCTTC.

The gene calls are TRBV7-9 and TRBJ2-6; D could derive from TRBD1 or TRBD2 (6 bases each). There are 15 residues in the CDR3. V lost 6 bases to trimming and J lost 4 bases, with 13 bases between them. CDR1 is SEHNR and CDR2 is FQNEAQ in the germline V gene (reference sequence). CDR3 sequence: CASSLQGGGANVLTF. DNA for the CDR3: TGTGCCAGCAGTTTACAGGGAGGAGGGGCCAACGTCCTGACTTTC.

As to this clone: Other nucleotide sequences in the sample specify the same CDR3. The J gene is TRBJ1-1, the V gene TRBV5-6; D unresolved. This CDR3 is 13 amino acids long. Per germline, CDR1 SGHDT and CDR2 YYEEEE. V was clipped by 3 bases and J by 0 bases, with 6 bases between them. CDR3 nucleotides: TGTGCCAGCAGCTCTGAGATGAACACTGAAGCTTTCTTT. As protein: CASSSEMNTEAFF.

The J gene is TRBJ1-5, the V gene TRBV9; no clear D. Germline-derived CDR1 and CDR2 are SGDLS and YYNGEE. The CDR3 runs 16 residues. Trimming took 0 bases from V and 3 from J, leaving 13 bases between them. CDR3 region: CASSVGREQNNQPQHF. In DNA form, the CDR3 reads TGTGCCAGCAGCGTAGGGCGAGAACAGAACAATCAGCCCCAGCATTTT.